This TCR beta chain emerged from a study of CD8 T cells in ankylosing spondylitis. Whole-study findings and limits: A TCR beta motif of 8 or 9 highly homologous variants appeared characteristic of ankylosing spondylitis blood. A number of the motif variants had already been described in reactive arthritis synovial fluid and blood. Reportedly, matched ankylosing spondylitis synovial fluid was significantly enriched for disease-linked clones.

With regard to this clonotype: The antigen remains unidentified.

Making use of molecular barcodes, quantitative 5'-RACE generated TCR beta libraries. TCRdb reprocessed the 5' RACE reads via MiXCR and lists one record per CDR3 protein. The repertoire holds roughly 700,000 distinct CDR3 sequences, roughly 20% seen once, with 19% in the top ten. The sample was blood, either unsorted or a sorted T cell fraction (not recorded which). This receptor was obtained from a male donor with ankylosing spondylitis.

The CDR3 DNA reads TGTGCCAGCAGTTCCGGGACAGGGGTTTACAATGAGCAGTTCTTC. As protein: CASSSGTGVYNEQFF. The rearrangement uses TRBV5-8 and TRBJ2-1, with TRBD1 matching 10 bases. CDR1 SGHTS and CDR2 YDEGEE come from the germline V gene. The CDR3 has 15 amino acids. J was trimmed by 4 bases and V by 5 bases; bases with no gene match: 6.